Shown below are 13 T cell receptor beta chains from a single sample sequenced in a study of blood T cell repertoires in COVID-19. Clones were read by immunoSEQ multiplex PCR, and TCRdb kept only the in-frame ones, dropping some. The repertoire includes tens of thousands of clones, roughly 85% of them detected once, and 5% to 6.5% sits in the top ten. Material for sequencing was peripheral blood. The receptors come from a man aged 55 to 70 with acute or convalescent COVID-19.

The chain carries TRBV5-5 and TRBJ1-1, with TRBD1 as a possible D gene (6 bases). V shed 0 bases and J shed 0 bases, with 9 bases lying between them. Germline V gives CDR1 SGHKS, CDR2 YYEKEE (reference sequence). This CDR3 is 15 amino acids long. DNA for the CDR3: TGTGCCAGCAGCTTGGGGACAGCCATGAACACTGAAGCTTTCTTT. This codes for CASSLGTAMNTEAFF.

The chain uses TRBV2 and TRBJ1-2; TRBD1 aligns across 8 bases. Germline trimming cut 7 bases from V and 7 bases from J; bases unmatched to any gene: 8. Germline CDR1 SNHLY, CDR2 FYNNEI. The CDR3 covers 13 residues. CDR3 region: CASNGQGEAGYTF. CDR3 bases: TGTGCCAGCAACGGACAGGGCGAGGCTGGCTACACCTTC.

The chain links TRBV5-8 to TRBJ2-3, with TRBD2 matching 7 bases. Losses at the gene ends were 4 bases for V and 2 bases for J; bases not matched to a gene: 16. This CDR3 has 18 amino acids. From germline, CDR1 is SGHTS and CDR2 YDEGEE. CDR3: CASSPAGTTPYYTDTQYF. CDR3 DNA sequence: TGTGCCAGCAGCCCAGCCGGGACTACCCCCTATTACACAGATACGCAGTATTTT. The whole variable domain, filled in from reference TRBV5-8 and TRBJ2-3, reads EAGVTQSPTHLIKTRGQQATLRCSPISGHTSVYWYQQALGLGLQFLLWYDEGEERNRGNFPPRFSGRQFPNYSSELNVNALELEDSALYLCASSPAGTTPYYTDTQYFGPGTRLTVL.

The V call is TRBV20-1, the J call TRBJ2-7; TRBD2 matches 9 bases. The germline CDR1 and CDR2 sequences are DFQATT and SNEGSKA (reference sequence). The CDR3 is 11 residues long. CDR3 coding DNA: TGCGGCGGGGGGGACTCCTACGAGCAGTACTTC. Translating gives CGGGDSYEQYF.

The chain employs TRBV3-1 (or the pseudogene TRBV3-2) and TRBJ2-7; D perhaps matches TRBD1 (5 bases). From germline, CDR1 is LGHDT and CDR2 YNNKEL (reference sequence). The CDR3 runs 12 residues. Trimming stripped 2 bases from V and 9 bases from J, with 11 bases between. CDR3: CASSQPPGLQYF. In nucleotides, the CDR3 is TGTGCCAGCAGCCAACCCCCAGGGTTGCAGTACTTC.

CDR3 region: CASSLTEETQYF. The CDR3 coding sequence is TGTGCCAGCAGTCTTACAGAAGAGACCCAGTACTTC. This chain joins TRBV6-2 or TRBV6-3 and TRBJ2-5, with D unresolved. The V and J ends lost 5 bases and 3 bases respectively, with 7 bases between them. Germline loops: CDR1 MNHEY, CDR2 SVGEGT. The CDR3 is 12 residues long.

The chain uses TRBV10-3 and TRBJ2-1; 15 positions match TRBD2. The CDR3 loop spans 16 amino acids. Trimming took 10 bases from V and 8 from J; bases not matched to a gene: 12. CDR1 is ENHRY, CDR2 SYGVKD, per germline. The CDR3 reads CATATGTSGGRDEQFF. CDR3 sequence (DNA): TGTGCCACTGCAACCGGGACTAGCGGGGGGCGGGATGAGCAGTTCTTC.

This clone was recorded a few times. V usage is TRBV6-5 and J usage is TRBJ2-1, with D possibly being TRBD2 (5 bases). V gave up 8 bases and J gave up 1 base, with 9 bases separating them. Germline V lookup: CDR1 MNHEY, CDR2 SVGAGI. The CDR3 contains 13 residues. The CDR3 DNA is TGTGCCAGCTTCCGGGGTTCCTACAATGAGCAGTTCTTC. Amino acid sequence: CASFRGSYNEQFF.

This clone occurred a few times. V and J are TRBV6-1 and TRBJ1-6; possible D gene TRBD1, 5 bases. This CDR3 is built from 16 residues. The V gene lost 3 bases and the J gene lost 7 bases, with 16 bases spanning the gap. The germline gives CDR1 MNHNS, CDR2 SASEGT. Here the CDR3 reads CASSESWGVKNSPLHF. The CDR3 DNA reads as TGTGCCAGCAGTGAGTCTTGGGGGGTGAAGAATTCACCCCTCCACTTT.

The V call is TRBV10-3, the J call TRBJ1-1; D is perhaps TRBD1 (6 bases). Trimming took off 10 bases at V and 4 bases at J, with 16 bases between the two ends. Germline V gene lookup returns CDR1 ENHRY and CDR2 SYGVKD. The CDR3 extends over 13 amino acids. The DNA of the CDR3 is TGTGCCACCAAGGGGACACCCGGCACTGAAGCTTTCTTT. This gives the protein CATKGTPGTEAFF.

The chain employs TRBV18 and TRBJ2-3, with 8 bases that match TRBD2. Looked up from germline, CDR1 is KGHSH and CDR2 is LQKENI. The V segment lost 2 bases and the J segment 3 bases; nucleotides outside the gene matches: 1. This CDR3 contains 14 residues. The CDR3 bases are TGTGCCAGCTCACCAGGGACTAGGACAGATACGCAGTATTTT. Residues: CASSPGTRTDTQYF.

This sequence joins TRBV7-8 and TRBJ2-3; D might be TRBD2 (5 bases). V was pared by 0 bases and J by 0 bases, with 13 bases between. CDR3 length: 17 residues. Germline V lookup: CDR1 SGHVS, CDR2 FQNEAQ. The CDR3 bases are TGTGCCAGCAGCTTAGCGCCTGGCGGGTTGAGCACAGATACGCAGTATTTT. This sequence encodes CASSLAPGGLSTDTQYF.

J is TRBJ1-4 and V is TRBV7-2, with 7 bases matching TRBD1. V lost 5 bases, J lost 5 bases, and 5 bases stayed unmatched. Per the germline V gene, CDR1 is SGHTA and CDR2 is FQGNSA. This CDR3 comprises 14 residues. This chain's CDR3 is CASSVDRKNEKLFF. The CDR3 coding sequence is TGTGCCAGCAGCGTGGACAGGAAAAATGAAAAACTGTTTTTT.